The 9 T cell receptor beta chains below all came from one sample that was sequenced in a study of T cell responses to AZD1222 COVID-19 vaccine. Using immunoSEQ multiplex PCR, the repertoire was profiled, and TCRdb retains in-frame clones only, with some absent. The sample has over 110,000 clones, 85% to 95% seen once. The material was peripheral blood, obtained 28 days after the second AZD1222 dose. The receptors originated from an adult who received the AZD1222 COVID-19 vaccine.

This clone was seen more than once but under ten times. The CDR3 region is CASSVSGAEGLFYGYTF. CDR3 coding DNA: TGTGCCAGCAGTGTTAGCGGGGCAGAGGGTTTATTCTATGGCTACACCTTC. The chain combines TRBV27 with TRBJ1-2; tentative D call: TRBD1 (5 bases). Looked up from germline, CDR1 is MNHEY and CDR2 is SMNVEV (reference sequence). This CDR3 is built from 17 residues. V lost 5 bases and J lost 4, with 23 bases in between.

The chain recombines TRBV14 with TRBJ1-2; 7 bases map to TRBD1. Trimming at V came to 4 bases and at J to 2 bases, leaving 7 bases not matched to a gene. The CDR3 sequence is 15 residues long. Germline V gene data show CDR1 as SGHDN and CDR2 as FVKESK. The CDR3 DNA reads as TGTGCCAGCAGCCTAGGCGACAGGGAGAACTATGGCTACACCTTC. It encodes CASSLGDRENYGYTF.

The J gene is TRBJ2-3, the V gene TRBV5-1; 9 bases agree with TRBD1. Germline V CDR1 and CDR2: SGHRS, YFSETQ. V was pared by 4 bases and J by 1 base, with 4 bases of the junction left unmatched. This CDR3 has 15 residues. In DNA, the CDR3 is TGCGCCAGCAGCGTGGGACAGGGCCGCACAGATACGCAGTATTTT. Protein product: CASSVGQGRTDTQYF.

The chain couples TRBV28 to TRBJ1-2; possible D gene TRBD1, 6 bases. The CDR3 spans 13 residues. Germline values: CDR1 MDHEN, CDR2 SYDVKM. With 2 bases removed from V and 4 bases from J, the gap between germline ends came to 8 bases. The CDR3 loop is CASSLDRLYGYTF. CDR3 DNA: TGTGCCAGCAGTTTAGACAGGCTCTATGGCTACACCTTC.

This chain links TRBV25-1 with TRBJ2-1, with a weak D call TRBD1 (6 bases). Germline loops: CDR1 MGHDK, CDR2 SYGVNS. V shed 1 base and J shed 7 bases, with 17 bases lying between them. This CDR3 has 16 residues. In nucleotides, the CDR3 is TGTGCCAGCAGTGAATCTGTAGCGCAGGGGCAGAATGAGCAGTTCTTC. Translation gives CASSESVAQGQNEQFF.

CDR3 sequence (DNA): TGTGCCAGCAGCCCCGGGGGAGGCAATCAGCCCCAGCATTTT. Its translation: CASSPGGGNQPQHF. The chain carries TRBV7-9 and TRBJ1-5, with D maybe TRBD1 (5 bases). The CDR3 runs to 14 residues. Germline lookup yields CDR1 SEHNR and CDR2 FQNEAQ (reference sequence). Trimming removed 5 bases at V and 2 bases at J, with 10 bases between.

The J gene is TRBJ1-1, the V gene TRBV25-1; perhaps TRBD1 as D (6 bases). CDR3 size: 11 residues. V lost 6 bases and J lost 6, with 8 bases in between. The germline gives CDR1 MGHDK, CDR2 SYGVNS. CDR3 nucleotide sequence: TGTGCCAGCAGAAGGGGGTCTGAAGCTTTCTTT. Amino acid sequence: CASRRGSEAFF.

The chain couples TRBV6-5 to TRBJ1-6; the D is unclear. Germline V gives CDR1 MNHEY, CDR2 SVGAGI. V was trimmed by 6 bases and J by 8 bases, leaving 11 bases between them. The CDR3 has 13 residues. CDR3 sequence (DNA): TGTGCCAGCAGACTAGGGTCCCATTCACCCCTCCACTTT. Its translation is CASRLGSHSPLHF.

The chain uses TRBV28 and TRBJ1-5; no firm D call. Trimming removed 6 bases at V and 5 bases at J, with 17 bases between. Germline-derived CDR1 and CDR2 are MDHEN and SYDVKM. The CDR3 runs to 15 residues. CDR3 sequence: CASSETLRGDQPQHF. The CDR3 DNA reads as TGTGCCAGCAGCGAGACACTCCGTGGTGATCAGCCCCAGCATTTT.